These T cell receptor beta chains were read from a single sample in a study of blood T cell repertoires in COVID-19. The table came from immunoSEQ multiplex PCR; TCRdb's copy has only in-frame clones and leaves some out. The table includes approximately 77,000 clones, around 88% detected once. Specimen: peripheral blood. All receptors derive from a woman at least 80 years old with acute or convalescent COVID-19. The CDR3 runs from the conserved cysteine through the conserved F or W. D genes are given only for firm matches. A row's size may be missing; if present it is once, few, many or a size class.

clone size: -; D gene: -; V gene: TRBV13; J gene: TRBJ2-5; CDR3 protein: CASSSSETQYF; CDR3 DNA: TGTGCCAGCAGCTCCTCGGAGACCCAGTACTTC
clone size: -; D gene: -; V gene: TRBV5-6; J gene: TRBJ1-1; CDR3 protein: CASRGGSNTEAFF; CDR3 DNA: TGTGCCAGCAGAGGAGGGTCTAACACTGAAGCTTTCTTT
clone size: -; D gene: -; V gene: TRBV2; J gene: TRBJ2-3; CDR3 protein: CASSDLTPDTQYF; CDR3 DNA: TGTGCCAGCAGTGATTTGACTCCAGATACGCAGTATTTT
clone size: -; D gene: TRBD2; V gene: TRBV4-1; J gene: TRBJ2-1; CDR3 protein: CASSQASGSSNEQFF; CDR3 DNA: TGCGCCAGCAGCCAGGCTAGCGGCTCCTCCAATGAGCAGTTCTTC
clone size: -; D gene: -; V gene: TRBV5-1; J gene: TRBJ1-1; CDR3 protein: CASSWDTDTEAFF; CDR3 DNA: TGCGCCAGCAGCTGGGACACCGACACTGAAGCTTTCTTT
clone size: few; D gene: TRBD2; V gene: TRBV5-1; J gene: TRBJ2-2; CDR3 protein: CASSLAPPRLAGPGELFF; CDR3 DNA: TGCGCCAGCAGCTTGGCACCCCCCCGACTAGCGGGACCCGGGGAGCTGTTTTTT
clone size: -; D gene: -; V gene: TRBV24-1; J gene: TRBJ1-6; CDR3 protein: CATSDLSPDSIPYNSPLHF; CDR3 DNA: TGTGCCACCAGTGATTTAAGTCCGGACAGTATACCCTATAATTCACCCCTCCACTTT
clone size: -; D gene: TRBD1; V gene: TRBV30; J gene: TRBJ1-1; CDR3 protein: CAWMDRDTEAFF; CDR3 DNA: TGTGCCTGGATGGACAGGGACACTGAAGCTTTCTTT
clone size: once; D gene: TRBD2; V gene: TRBV18; J gene: TRBJ2-7; CDR3 protein: CASSPAGGPNEQYF; CDR3 DNA: TGTGCCAGCTCACCAGCGGGGGGCCCCAACGAGCAGTACTTC
clone size: -; D gene: -; V gene: TRBV14; J gene: TRBJ2-2; CDR3 protein: CASSPLGTQGTGELFF; CDR3 DNA: TGTGCCAGCAGCCCCCTCGGCACTCAGGGGACCGGGGAGCTGTTTTTT
clone size: -; D gene: -; V gene: TRBV2; J gene: TRBJ1-2; CDR3 protein: CASRPQATGYTF; CDR3 DNA: TGTGCCAGCCGCCCCCAGGCCACGGGCTACACCTTC
clone size: -; D gene: TRBD2; V gene: TRBV5-1; J gene: TRBJ2-1; CDR3 protein: CASRRGSFDEQFF; CDR3 DNA: TGCGCCAGCAGACGCGGGAGTTTTGATGAGCAGTTCTTC
clone size: -; D gene: -; V gene: TRBV19; J gene: TRBJ1-3; CDR3 protein: CASIPTGFSGNTIYF; CDR3 DNA: TGTGCCAGTATTCCGACGGGGTTCTCTGGAAACACCATATATTTT
clone size: -; D gene: -; V gene: TRBV30; J gene: TRBJ1-5; CDR3 protein: CAWSLGGNQPQHF; CDR3 DNA: TGTGCCTGGAGTTTAGGGGGCAATCAGCCCCAGCATTTT
clone size: -; D gene: -; V gene: TRBV7-3; J gene: TRBJ1-1; CDR3 protein: CASSRGDIGTEAFF; CDR3 DNA: TGTGCCAGCAGCAGAGGGGACATCGGTACTGAAGCTTTCTTT
clone size: -; D gene: -; V gene: TRBV3-1/TRBV3-2; J gene: TRBJ1-2; CDR3 protein: CARSGIPNGYTF; CDR3 DNA: TGTGCCCGCTCGGGGATACCAAATGGCTACACCTTC
clone size: -; D gene: TRBD2; V gene: TRBV19; J gene: TRBJ2-1; CDR3 protein: CASSIVLAGGFSEQFF; CDR3 DNA: TGTGCCAGTAGTATAGTGCTAGCGGGAGGGTTTTCTGAGCAGTTCTTC
clone size: -; D gene: TRBD1; V gene: TRBV29-1; J gene: TRBJ1-5; CDR3 protein: CSVVFDRANQPQHF; CDR3 DNA: TGCAGCGTTGTCTTCGACAGGGCCAACCAGCCCCAGCATTTT
clone size: -; D gene: -; V gene: TRBV7-9; J gene: TRBJ1-5; CDR3 protein: CASSKGGVGNQPQHF; CDR3 DNA: TGTGCCAGCAGCAAAGGGGGGGTCGGCAATCAGCCCCAGCATTTT
clone size: -; D gene: TRBD2; V gene: TRBV11-2; J gene: TRBJ2-7; CDR3 protein: CASSLASGSFEQYF; CDR3 DNA: TGTGCCAGCAGCTTGGCTAGCGGGAGTTTCGAGCAGTACTTC